This record concerns one TCR beta chain sequence. What it binds is unknown. The data stem from a study of graft-versus-host responses after intestinal transplantation. The repertoire was sequenced with immunoSEQ multiplex PCR; TCRdb's copy has only in-frame clones and lacks some. The data show under 90,000 clones, around 93% seen once. Germline CDR1 is MNHEY and CDR2 is SVGAGI. Deletions cut 8 bases from V and 8 bases from J, with 16 bases between. The CDR3 contains 13 residues. The specimen comprised unstimulated CD4+ T cells sorted from spleen or lymph node cells, sampled before transplant. The chain has TRBV6-5 and TRBJ2-1; D perhaps matches TRBD1 (6 bases). The receptor's source is a human donor who was the organ donor for an intestinal transplant. CDR3 sequence: CASGLRTVDEQFF. The CDR3 region has the DNA TGTGCCAGCGGGCTACGGACAGTTGATGAGCAGTTCTTC.